A single sample gave rise to the 3 T cell receptor beta chains below, sequenced in a study of T cell repertoires in cytomegalovirus infection. Via MiXCR, TCRdb re-called the reads, giving one row per CDR3 protein. The sample lists roughly 860,000 distinct CDR3 sequences, around a third occurring once. The antigens for these receptors are not known. Source: cultured CD8+ T cells from PBMCs, taken from culture after CMV antigen stimulation. The receptors derive from a human donor in good health (CMV status not recorded). Some clones in this sample may be carry-over from other donors' samples.

The V call is TRBV27, the J call TRBJ1-2; D unclear. CDR3 size: 13 residues. Looked up from germline, CDR1 is MNHEY and CDR2 is SMNVEV (reference sequence). Deletions cut 7 bases from V and 0 bases from J, with 9 bases between. The CDR3 protein is CASIHGPNYGYTF. CDR3 nucleotides: TGTGCCAGCATCCACGGTCCTAACTATGGCTACACCTTC.

There are a few counts of this clonotype. The V gene is TRBV5-8, the J gene TRBJ1-5; no clear D gene. V lost 0 bases to trimming and J lost 5 bases, with 6 bases between them. The CDR3 has 13 amino acids. The germline gives CDR1 SGHTS, CDR2 YDEGEE. CDR3 protein: CASSLELYQPQHF. The CDR3, as DNA: TGTGCCAGCAGCTTGGAGTTGTATCAGCCCCAGCATTTT. The full variable domain, its missing parts supplied by reference TRBV5-8 and TRBJ1-5, is EAGVTQSPTHLIKTRGQQATLRCSPISGHTSVYWYQQALGLGLQFLLWYDEGEERNRGNFPPRFSGRQFPNYSSELNVNALELEDSALYLCASSLELYQPQHFGDGTRLSIL.

This clonotype has ten or more counts. The V and J genes are TRBV7-6 and TRBJ1-2, with 12 bases that match TRBD1. V lost 4 bases to trimming and J lost 4 bases; unmatched junction nucleotides: 13. This CDR3 is 18 amino acids long. Germline CDR1 SGHVS, CDR2 FNYEAQ. CDR3 loop: CASSSYSRDRGLVYGYTF. As DNA, the CDR3 is TGTGCCAGCAGCTCCTACTCCCGGGACAGGGGGCTTGTCTATGGCTACACCTTC.